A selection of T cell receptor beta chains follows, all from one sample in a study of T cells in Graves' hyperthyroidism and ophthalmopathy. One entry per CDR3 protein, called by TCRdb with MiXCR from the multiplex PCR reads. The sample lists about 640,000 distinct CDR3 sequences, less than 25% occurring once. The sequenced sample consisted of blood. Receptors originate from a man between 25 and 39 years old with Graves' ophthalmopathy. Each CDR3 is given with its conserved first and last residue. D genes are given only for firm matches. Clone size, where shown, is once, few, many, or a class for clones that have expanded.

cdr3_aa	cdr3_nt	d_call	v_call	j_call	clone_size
CASSSGIGAYEQYF	TGTGCCAGTAGTAGTGGAATTGGGGCCTACGAGCAGTACTTC	-	TRBV19	TRBJ2-7	few
CASSAGIAGEQYF	TGTGCCAGCAGCGCGGGAATAGCGGGGGAGCAGTACTTC	TRBD2	TRBV6-1	TRBJ2-7	few
CASSDSGDWNEQFF	TGTGCCAGCAGTGACTCCGGGGACTGGAATGAGCAGTTCTTC	-	TRBV6-4	TRBJ2-1	-
CASSLAGQGLTEAFF	TGTGCCAGCAGCTTAGCTGGGCAGGGCCTCACTGAAGCTTTCTTT	-	TRBV7-9	TRBJ1-1	-
CASSYGRDRDYEQYF	TGTGCCAGCAGTTACGGGAGGGACAGAGATTACGAGCAGTACTTC	-	TRBV6-2/TRBV6-3	TRBJ2-7	-
CASSPDGSSGTQYF	TGCGCCAGCAGCCCGGACGGGTCAAGTGGTACGCAGTATTTT	-	TRBV5-1	TRBJ2-3	-
CAISGTGGPGNTIYF	TGTGCCATCAGTGGGACAGGGGGCCCTGGAAACACCATATATTTT	TRBD1	TRBV10-3	TRBJ1-3	-
CSVGQGTNYGYTF	TGCAGCGTTGGACAGGGTACTAACTATGGCTACACCTTC	TRBD1	TRBV29-1	TRBJ1-2	-
CSVTLGTSGTRQFF	TGCAGCGTCACGCTAGGGACTAGCGGGACCAGGCAGTTCTTC	TRBD2	TRBV29-1	TRBJ2-1	-
CSVEEGQLYGYTF	TGCAGCGTTGAAGAGGGACAGTTATATGGCTACACCTTC	TRBD1	TRBV29-1	TRBJ1-2	-
CASSYGQSSYNSPLHF	TGTGCCAGCAGTTACGGGCAGAGCTCCTATAATTCACCCCTCCACTTT	-	TRBV6-6	TRBJ1-6	few
CSAIVGTEAFF	TGCAGTGCTATTGTTGGGACTGAAGCTTTCTTT	-	TRBV20-1	TRBJ1-1	-
CASSFRDRAYEQYF	TGTGCCAGCAGCTTTCGGGACAGGGCCTACGAGCAGTACTTC	TRBD1	TRBV11-2	TRBJ2-7	many
CASRRGTSGYEQYF	TGTGCCAGCAGGCGGGGGACTAGCGGCTACGAGCAGTACTTC	TRBD2	TRBV14	TRBJ2-7	-
CASSSSITGGADTGELFF	TGCGCCAGCAGCTCTTCAATTACAGGGGGCGCCGACACCGGGGAGCTGTTTTTT	TRBD1	TRBV5-1	TRBJ2-2	-
CASSASPGGQETQYF	TGCGCCAGCAGCGCTTCCCCAGGGGGCCAAGAGACCCAGTACTTC	TRBD1	TRBV5-1	TRBJ2-5	few